Below, one TCR beta chain is given with its context. Its antigen is as yet unknown. This record comes from a study of blood T cells in healthy people across ages. Study at large: Per every two T cells, about one barcoded beta molecule was captured by template switching.

The authors ran a second PCR of about 6 to 11 cycles using a sample-barcoded 5' primer and a J-beta primer mix. Using its own MiXCR run on the 5' RACE reads, TCRdb lists one record per CDR3 protein. The sample consists of over 750,000 distinct CDR3 sequences, 20% to 25% of them appearing once. Points from the study as a whole: A roughly linear fall in TCR beta diversity per million T cells was seen with increasing age. The diversity estimates, figures obtained from one million T cells, were considered underestimates.

Germline CDR1 is DFQATT and CDR2 is SNEGSKA (reference sequence). The CDR3 loop spans 16 amino acids. V shed 4 bases and J 2 bases; nucleotides not matched to a gene: 7. The data also belong to a second study, concerning T cells of mothers and their children.

V usage is TRBV20-1 and J usage is TRBJ2-1; 11 bases are a match to TRBD2. The specimen sequenced was blood. The source is a boy between 10 and 17 years old in good health. The CDR3 is CSAIAPGLAAYNEQFF. The CDR3 DNA is TGCAGTGCTATAGCCCCGGGACTAGCGGCCTACAATGAGCAGTTCTTC.